This TCR beta chain derives from a study of blood T cell repertoires in COVID-19. Study at large: There were acute and convalescent COVID-19 samples, and they came from the United States, Italy and Spain.

Germline V CDR1 and CDR2: MNHEY, SMNVEV (reference sequence). The CDR3 covers 14 residues. The V end lost 1 base, the J end lost 4 bases, and 10 bases lay between the germline ends. Only in-frame clones appear in the TCRdb table, and some are missing; sequencing was by immunoSEQ multiplex PCR. The table includes 200,000 to 250,000 clones, about 85% detected once. The sequencing input was PBMCs or T cells enriched from blood (not recorded which). V and J are TRBV27 and TRBJ2-5; tentatively, D is TRBD2 (6 bases). The sequence was obtained from a man younger than 45 who had recovered from COVID-19. CDR3 amino acids: CASSLFLGGETQYF. Here the CDR3 DNA reads TGTGCCAGCAGTTTATTTCTCGGGGGAGAGACCCAGTACTTC.